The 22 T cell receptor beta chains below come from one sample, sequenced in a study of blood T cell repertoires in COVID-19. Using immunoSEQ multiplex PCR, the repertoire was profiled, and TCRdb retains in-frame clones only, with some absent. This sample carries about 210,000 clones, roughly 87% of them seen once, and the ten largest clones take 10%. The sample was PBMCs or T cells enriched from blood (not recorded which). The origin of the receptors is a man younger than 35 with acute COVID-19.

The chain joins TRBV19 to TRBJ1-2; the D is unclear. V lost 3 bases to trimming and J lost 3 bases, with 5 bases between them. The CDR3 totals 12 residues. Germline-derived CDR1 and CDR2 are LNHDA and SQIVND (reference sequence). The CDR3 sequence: CASSIRDYGYTF. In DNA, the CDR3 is TGTGCCAGTAGTATCCGGGACTATGGCTACACCTTC.

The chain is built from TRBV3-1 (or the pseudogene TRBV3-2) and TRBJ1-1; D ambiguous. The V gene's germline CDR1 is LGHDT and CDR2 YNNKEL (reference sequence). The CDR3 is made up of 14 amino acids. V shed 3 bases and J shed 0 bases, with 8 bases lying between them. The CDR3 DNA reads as TGTGCCAGCAGCCACGACATCTTGAACACTGAAGCTTTCTTT. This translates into CASSHDILNTEAFF.

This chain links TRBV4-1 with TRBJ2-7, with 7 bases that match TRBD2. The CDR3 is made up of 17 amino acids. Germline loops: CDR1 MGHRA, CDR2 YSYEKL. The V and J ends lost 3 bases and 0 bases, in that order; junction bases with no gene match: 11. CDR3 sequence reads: CASSQPLLAKYSYEQYF. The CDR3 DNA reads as TGCGCCAGCAGCCAGCCATTACTAGCGAAGTACTCCTACGAGCAGTACTTC.

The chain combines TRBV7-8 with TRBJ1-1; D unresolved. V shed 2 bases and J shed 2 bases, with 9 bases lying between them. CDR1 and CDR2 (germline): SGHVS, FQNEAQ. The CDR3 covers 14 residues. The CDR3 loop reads CASSLSPGNTEAFF. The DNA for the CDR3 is TGTGCCAGCAGCTTATCCCCGGGAAACACTGAAGCTTTCTTT.

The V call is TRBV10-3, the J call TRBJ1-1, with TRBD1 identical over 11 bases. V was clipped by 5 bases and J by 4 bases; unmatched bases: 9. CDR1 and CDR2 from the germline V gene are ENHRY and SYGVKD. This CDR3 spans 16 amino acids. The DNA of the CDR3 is TGTGCCATCAGTCCAGCCTCCGGGACAGGGGGCACTGAAGCTTTCTTT. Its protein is CAISPASGTGGTEAFF.

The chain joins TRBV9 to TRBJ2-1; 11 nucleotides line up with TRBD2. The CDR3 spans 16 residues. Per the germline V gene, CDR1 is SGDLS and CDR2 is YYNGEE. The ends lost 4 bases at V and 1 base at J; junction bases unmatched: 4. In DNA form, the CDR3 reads TGTGCCAGCAGCATTAGCGGGAGGGGTTCCTACAATGAGCAGTTCTTC. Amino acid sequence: CASSISGRGSYNEQFF.

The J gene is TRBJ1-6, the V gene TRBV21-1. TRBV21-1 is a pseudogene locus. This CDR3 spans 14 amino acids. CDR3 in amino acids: CASSKSQGGSPLHF. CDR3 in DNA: TGTGCCAGCAGCAAAAGTCAGGGAGGCTCACCCCTCCACTTT.

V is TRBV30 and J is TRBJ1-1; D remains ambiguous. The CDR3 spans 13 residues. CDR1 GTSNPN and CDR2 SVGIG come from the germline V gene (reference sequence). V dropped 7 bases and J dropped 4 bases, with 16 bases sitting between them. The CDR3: CASIFLGATEAFF. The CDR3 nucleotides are TGTGCCTCTATATTTCTTGGTGCCACTGAAGCTTTCTTT.

CDR3: CATSDLAGADTGELFF. The CDR3 DNA sequence: TGTGCCACCAGTGACTTAGCGGGGGCGGACACCGGGGAGCTGTTTTTT. The gene calls are TRBV24-1 and TRBJ2-2, with 9 positions matching TRBD2. From germline, CDR1 is KGHDR and CDR2 SFDVKD. With 4 bases clipped from V and 3 bases from J, the junction kept 5 bases outside the gene matches. CDR3 length equals 16 residues.

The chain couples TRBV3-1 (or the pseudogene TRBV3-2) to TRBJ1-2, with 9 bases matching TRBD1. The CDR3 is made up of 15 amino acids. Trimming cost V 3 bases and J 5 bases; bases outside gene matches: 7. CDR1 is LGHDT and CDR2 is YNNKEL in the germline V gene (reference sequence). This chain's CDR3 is CASSHSGQGAYGYTF. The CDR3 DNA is TGTGCCAGCAGCCACTCGGGACAGGGAGCATATGGCTACACCTTC.

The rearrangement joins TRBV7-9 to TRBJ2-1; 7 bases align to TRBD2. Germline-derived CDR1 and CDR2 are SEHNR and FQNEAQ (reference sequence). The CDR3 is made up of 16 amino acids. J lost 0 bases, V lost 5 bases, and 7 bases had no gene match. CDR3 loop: CASSPDGGGSYNEQFF. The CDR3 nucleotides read TGTGCCAGCAGCCCCGATGGCGGGGGCTCCTACAATGAGCAGTTCTTC.

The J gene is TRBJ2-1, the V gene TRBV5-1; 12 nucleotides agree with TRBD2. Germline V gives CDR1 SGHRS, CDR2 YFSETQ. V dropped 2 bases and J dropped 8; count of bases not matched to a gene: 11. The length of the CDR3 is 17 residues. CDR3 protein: CASSLNIGLAGPHEQFF. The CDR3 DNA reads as TGCGCCAGCAGCTTAAACATCGGACTAGCGGGACCCCATGAGCAGTTCTTC.

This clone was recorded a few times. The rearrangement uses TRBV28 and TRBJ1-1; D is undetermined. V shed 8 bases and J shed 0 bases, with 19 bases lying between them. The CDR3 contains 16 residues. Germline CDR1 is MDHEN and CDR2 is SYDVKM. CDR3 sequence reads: CASLLRGSRVNTEAFF. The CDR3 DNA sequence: TGTGCCAGCCTCCTTCGCGGGTCGAGGGTGAACACTGAAGCTTTCTTT.

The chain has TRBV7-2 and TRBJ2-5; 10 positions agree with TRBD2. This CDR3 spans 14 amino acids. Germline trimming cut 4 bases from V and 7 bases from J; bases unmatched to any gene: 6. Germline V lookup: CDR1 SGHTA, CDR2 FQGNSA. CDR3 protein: CASSSTSGIVTQYF. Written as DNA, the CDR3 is TGTGCCAGCAGCTCTACTAGCGGGATTGTGACCCAGTACTTC.

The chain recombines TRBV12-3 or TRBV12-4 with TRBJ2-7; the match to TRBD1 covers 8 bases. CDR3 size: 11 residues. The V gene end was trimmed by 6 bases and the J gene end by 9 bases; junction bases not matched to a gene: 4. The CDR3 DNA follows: TGTGCCAGCAGCTGGGGGACAGGGCAGTACTTC. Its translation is CASSWGTGQYF.

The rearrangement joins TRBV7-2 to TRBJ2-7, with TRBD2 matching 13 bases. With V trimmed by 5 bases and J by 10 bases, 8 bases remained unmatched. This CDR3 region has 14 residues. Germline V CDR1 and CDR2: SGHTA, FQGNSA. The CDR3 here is CASSRTSGSPQQYF. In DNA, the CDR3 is TGTGCCAGCAGCCGGACTAGCGGGAGTCCGCAACAGTACTTC.

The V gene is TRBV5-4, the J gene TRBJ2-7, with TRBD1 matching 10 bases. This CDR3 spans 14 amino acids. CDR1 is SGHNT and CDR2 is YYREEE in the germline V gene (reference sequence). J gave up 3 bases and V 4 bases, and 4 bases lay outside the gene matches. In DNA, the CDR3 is TGTGCCAGCAGCGTGGGACAGGGGAGCTACGAGCAGTACTTC. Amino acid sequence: CASSVGQGSYEQYF. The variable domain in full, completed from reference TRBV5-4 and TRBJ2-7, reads ETGVTQSPTHLIKTRGQQVTLRCSSQSGHNTVSWYQQALGQGPQFIFQYYREEENGRGNFPPRFSGLQFPNYSSELNVNALELDDSALYLCASSVGQGSYEQYFGPGTRLTVT.

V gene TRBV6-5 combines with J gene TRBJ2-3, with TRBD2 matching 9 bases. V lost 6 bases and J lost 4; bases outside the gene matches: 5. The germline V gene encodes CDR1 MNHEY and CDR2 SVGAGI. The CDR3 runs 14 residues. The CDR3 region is CASRLGTSSDTQYF. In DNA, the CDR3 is TGTGCCAGCAGACTAGGGACTAGCTCAGATACGCAGTATTTT.

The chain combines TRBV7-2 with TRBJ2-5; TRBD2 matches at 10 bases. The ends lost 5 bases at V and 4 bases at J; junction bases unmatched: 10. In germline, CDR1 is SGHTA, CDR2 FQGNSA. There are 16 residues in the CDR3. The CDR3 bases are TGTGCCAGCAGCGGCCGCTCTAGCGGGAGAAGAGAGACCCAGTACTTC. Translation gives CASSGRSSGRRETQYF.

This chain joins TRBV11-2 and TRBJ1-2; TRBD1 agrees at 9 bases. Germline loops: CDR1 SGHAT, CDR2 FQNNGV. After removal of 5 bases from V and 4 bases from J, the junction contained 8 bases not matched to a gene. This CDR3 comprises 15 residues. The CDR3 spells CASSVDPTGGYGYTF. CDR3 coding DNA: TGTGCCAGCAGCGTCGACCCGACAGGGGGCTATGGCTACACCTTC.

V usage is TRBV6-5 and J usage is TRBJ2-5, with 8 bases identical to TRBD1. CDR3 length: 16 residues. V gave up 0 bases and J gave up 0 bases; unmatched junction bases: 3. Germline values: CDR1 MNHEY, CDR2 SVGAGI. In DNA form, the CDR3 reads TGTGCCAGCAGTTACTCCACAGGGGGGTACCAAGAGACCCAGTACTTC. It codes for CASSYSTGGYQETQYF.

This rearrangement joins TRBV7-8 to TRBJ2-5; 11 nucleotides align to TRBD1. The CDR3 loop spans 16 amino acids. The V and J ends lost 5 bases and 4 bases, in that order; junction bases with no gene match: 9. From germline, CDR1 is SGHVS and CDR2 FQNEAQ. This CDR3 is CASSRGRTGGVETQYF. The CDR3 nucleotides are TGTGCCAGCAGCAGAGGGCGGACAGGGGGCGTAGAGACCCAGTACTTC.